Below, one TCR beta chain is given with its context. For the second PCR, which ran for 7 to 11 cycles, a sample-barcoded 5' primer and a J-beta primer mix were used. From each sample, at least 2.5 million paired-end reads containing CDR3 were obtained. TCRdb re-derived calls from the 5' RACE reads in MiXCR, one entry per CDR3 protein. The sample includes roughly 900,000 distinct CDR3 sequences, about 48% seen only once; the top ten take around an eighth. This record comes from a study of blood T cells in healthy people across ages. Germline loops: CDR1 SEHNR, CDR2 FQNEAQ (reference sequence). The CDR3 is made up of 15 amino acids. The V gene lost 5 bases and the J gene lost 0 bases, with 11 bases spanning the gap. The sample providers were healthy Caucasian people from Russia, aged about 6 to 90. PBMCs, at least 6.5 million per sample, were isolated.

V gene TRBV7-9 combines with J gene TRBJ1-5, with D perhaps matching TRBD1 (5 bases). The TCR sequence derives from a man aged 25-45 years in good health. The sample taken for sequencing was blood. The CDR3: CASSEKGSSNQPQHF. The CDR3, as DNA: TGTGCCAGCAGCGAGAAGGGGTCTAGCAATCAGCCCCAGCATTTT.